This section outlines one T cell receptor beta chain sequence together with its context. Its antigen is undetermined. This entry belongs to a study of T cells in narcolepsy. The overall study: Healthy controls were enrolled alongside patients with narcolepsy type 1 or type 2.

Profiled with immunoSEQ multiplex PCR; TCRdb holds only in-frame clones, not every one. The repertoire holds about 24,000 clones, more than 70% seen once, with approximately 1.3% in the top ten. General study results and limits: Some memory CD4+ repertoires had no autoreactive clone sequences. Autoreactive HCRT-specific and TRIB2-specific clonotypes were marked in same-patient CSF-versus-blood CD4+ comparisons. Autoreactive clonotypes reportedly recurred in blood of same and different patients, not controls.

Germline CDR1 SGHVS, CDR2 FQNEAQ. The germline V and J ends were trimmed by 1 base and 0 bases, with 8 bases remaining between them. The CDR3 runs 15 residues. The specimen was CD45RA- memory CD4+ T cells from PBMCs. The sequence derives from a human donor with narcolepsy. The chain recombines TRBV7-8 with TRBJ2-3; no clear D gene. The CDR3 coding sequence is TGTGCCAGCAGCTTAGATGGCAAAAGCACAGATACGCAGTATTTT. Protein: CASSLDGKSTDTQYF.